These 24 T cell receptor beta chains were all obtained from the same sample, sequenced in a study of post-analysis software for immune sequencing data. Sequencing libraries made from TCR beta cDNA carried unique molecular identifiers. TCRdb analysed the PCR reads with MiXCR anew, one entry per CDR3 protein. The sample holds roughly 400,000 distinct CDR3 sequences; 30% to 40% are singletons and the top ten take 7.5% to 8.5%. Antigens of these TCRs are unknown. Broader study findings: TRBV segments more frequent in patients than in controls numbered roughly 5 and included TRBV5-6, TRBV5-1 and TRBV20-1.

Sequencing was carried out using blood. These receptors came from a girl aged 2-15 years with multiple sclerosis.

Comment on this clonotype: This CDR3 fails to terminate in the conserved phenylalanine or tryptophan, so it likely reflects a read error. The chain carries TRBV7-9 and TRBJ2-1; D is possibly TRBD2 (6 bases). The CDR3 length is 13 residues. The germline V and J ends were trimmed by 6 bases and 11 bases, with 17 bases remaining between them. Germline assignment: CDR1 SEHNR and CDR2 FQNEAQ (reference sequence). CDR3 bases: TGTGCCAGCAGTCGTAGGGACTGGAATAAGCAGTTCTTA. It yields the protein CASSRRDWNKQFL.

The rearrangement joins TRBV5-1 to TRBJ2-3; tentative D call: TRBD2 (5 bases). The CDR3 has 17 residues. V gave up 0 bases and J gave up 2 bases, with 16 bases separating them. The germline gives CDR1 SGHRS, CDR2 YFSETQ. In DNA, the CDR3 is TGCGCCAGCAGCTTGGGCTTTAAGCACGGACTCACAGATACGCAGTATTTT. It encodes CASSLGFKHGLTDTQYF.

Only a few counts were recorded for this clonotype. This chain joins TRBV13 and TRBJ2-3; either TRBD1 or TRBD2 may fit D (5 bases each). V dropped 5 bases and J dropped 2 bases, with 20 bases sitting between them. The CDR3 consists of 17 residues. Per the germline V gene, CDR1 is PRHDT and CDR2 is FYEKMQ (reference sequence). In DNA, the CDR3 is TGTGCCAGCAGCCTCCGGGGCCGGGAACCAACCACAGATACGCAGTATTTT. Amino acids: CASSLRGREPTTDTQYF. Based on the CDR3 plus reference TRBV13 and TRBJ2-3, the full variable domain is AAGVIQSPRHLIKEKRETATLKCYPIPRHDTVYWYQQGPGQDPQFLISFYEKMQSDKGSIPDRFSAQQFSDYHSELNMSSLELGDSALYFCASSLRGREPTTDTQYFGPGTRLTVL.

This clonotype was picked up a small number of times. The chain combines TRBV10-3 with TRBJ2-7, with D perhaps matching TRBD1 or TRBD2 (5 bases each). This CDR3 region has 14 residues. CDR1 is ENHRY and CDR2 is SYGVKD in the germline V gene. V lost 0 bases to trimming and J lost 7 bases, with 13 bases between them. The CDR3 reads CAISESWTSGEQYF. The CDR3 nucleotides read TGTGCCATCAGTGAGTCTTGGACATCGGGGGAGCAGTACTTC.

Only a few counts were recorded for this clonotype. The chain links TRBV28 to TRBJ2-1, with TRBD2 matching 7 bases. There are 14 residues in the CDR3. CDR1 and CDR2 (germline): MDHEN, SYDVKM. V lost 6 bases and J lost 3; bases outside the gene matches: 5. CDR3 bases: TGTGCCAGCAGCCAGCGGGACTTCTACAATGAGCAGTTCTTC. It codes for CASSQRDFYNEQFF.

This clonotype was counted between two and nine times. The V call is TRBV10-3, the J call TRBJ2-5; 7 bases agree with TRBD1. The V gene's germline CDR1 is ENHRY and CDR2 SYGVKD. The CDR3 has 14 amino acids. The trim removed 6 bases at V and 4 bases at J, leaving 8 bases unmatched. The CDR3: CAISTGVGRETQYF. The CDR3 bases are TGTGCCATCAGCACAGGGGTAGGGAGAGAGACCCAGTACTTC.

This clonotype has a handful of counts. This rearrangement joins TRBV15 to TRBJ2-7, with no clear D. V was cut by 0 bases and J by 3 bases, with 9 bases left in between. The CDR3 extends over 14 amino acids. Germline V gene lookup returns CDR1 LNHNV and CDR2 YYDKDF (reference sequence). CDR3 DNA sequence: TGTGCCACCAGCAGAGATTTGAGCCGCTACGAGCAGTACTTC. Its protein is CATSRDLSRYEQYF.

As for this clonotype: It is likely a read error, because the conserved phenylalanine at the end of the CDR3 is missing. The CDR3 nucleotides read TGTGCCAGCAGCTCCGGACTAGCCAAATACACAGATACGCAGTATTGT. Its translation is CASSSGLAKYTDTQYC. V gene TRBV5-5 combines with J gene TRBJ2-3; TRBD2 aligns across 8 bases. This CDR3 has 16 residues. The V gene end was trimmed by 3 bases and the J gene end by 2 bases; junction bases not matched to a gene: 8. From germline, CDR1 is SGHKS and CDR2 YYEKEE (reference sequence).

This sequence joins TRBV7-2 and TRBJ1-1, with 10 positions matching TRBD1. CDR1 is SGHTA, CDR2 FQGNSA, per germline. After removal of 4 bases from V and 4 bases from J, the junction contained 6 bases not matched to a gene. The CDR3 loop spans 15 amino acids. The CDR3 loop reads CASSSRTGGGTEAFF. The CDR3, as DNA: TGTGCCAGCAGCTCCAGGACAGGGGGAGGCACTGAAGCTTTCTTT.

The rearrangement links TRBV9 to TRBJ2-1, with TRBD2 identical over 9 bases. Germline V gives CDR1 SGDLS, CDR2 YYNGEE. V trimming: 0 bases; J trimming: 14 bases; junction bases outside the gene matches: 21. The CDR3 length is 18 residues. The CDR3 region has the DNA TGTGCCAGCAGCGTAGCTCCCCCAGGGTTTGGCGGGAGGGGGGAAAAGTTCTTC. Translation: CASSVAPPGFGGRGEKFF.

The gene calls are TRBV5-1 and TRBJ2-1; D gene unclear. CDR1 is SGHRS and CDR2 is YFSETQ in the germline V gene. This CDR3 is built from 12 residues. V shed 2 bases and J shed 4 bases, with 4 bases lying between them. The CDR3 region is CASSFRYNEQFF. CDR3 coding DNA: TGCGCCAGCAGCTTCCGGTACAATGAGCAGTTCTTC.

The table lists this clonotype with a few counts. The genes are TRBV12-3 or TRBV12-4 and TRBJ1-2; D is undetermined. The V and J ends lost 7 bases and 1 base respectively, with 7 bases between them. The CDR3 runs to 12 residues. CDR3 nucleotide sequence: TGTGCCAGCACCATTGATAACTATGGCTACACCTTC. Its translation: CASTIDNYGYTF.

This chain links TRBV6-1 with TRBJ2-3, with 15 positions matching TRBD2. Losses at the gene ends were 8 bases for V and 2 bases for J; bases not matched to a gene: 8. This CDR3 comprises 17 residues. The germline V gene encodes CDR1 MNHNS and CDR2 SASEGT. Here the CDR3 DNA reads TGTGCCAGCGTGGGACTAGCGGGGGGACTTCCCACAGATACGCAGTATTTT. It codes for CASVGLAGGLPTDTQYF.

The rearrangement uses TRBV5-4 and TRBJ1-2; TRBD1 aligns across 7 bases. The CDR3 loop spans 16 amino acids. V was pared by 1 base and J by 8 bases, with 14 bases of the junction left unmatched. The germline V gene has CDR1 SGHNT and CDR2 YYREEE (reference sequence). CDR3 in amino acids: CASSLSPQGPPRGYTF. CDR3 bases: TGTGCCAGCAGCTTGAGTCCACAGGGGCCCCCTAGGGGCTACACCTTC.

In this sample, this clonotype turned up a few times. V gene TRBV6-5 combines with J gene TRBJ2-5, with D maybe TRBD2 (6 bases). The CDR3 is 14 amino acids. Germline V gene sequence: CDR1 MNHEY, CDR2 SVGAGI. V was pared by 5 bases and J by 2 bases, with 12 bases between. The CDR3 protein is CASSLEGIQETQYF. In DNA, the CDR3 is TGTGCCAGCAGTCTGGAGGGGATACAAGAGACCCAGTACTTC.

The chain is built from TRBV6-1 and TRBJ1-2; D unclear. CDR3 length equals 16 residues. CDR1 is MNHNS, CDR2 SASEGT, per germline. V gave up 4 bases and J gave up 3 bases, with 18 bases separating them. The CDR3 loop is CASSGPDLSSYYGYTF. Here the CDR3 DNA reads TGTGCCAGCAGTGGCCCAGACCTCTCCTCCTACTATGGCTACACCTTC.

The chain recombines TRBV29-1 with TRBJ2-5; 7 bases line up with TRBD1. Germline values: CDR1 SQVTM, CDR2 ANQGSEA. J was trimmed by 4 bases and V by 0 bases; bases with no gene match: 5. The CDR3 extends over 14 amino acids. DNA for the CDR3: TGCAGCGTTGAAGATACAGGGACAGTAGAGACCCAGTACTTC. Translating gives CSVEDTGTVETQYF.

The J gene is TRBJ2-7, the V gene TRBV20-1, with D uncertain. Between the trimmed V and J ends, which lost 6 bases and 2 bases, there was a span of 14 bases. The CDR3 spans 13 residues. In germline, CDR1 is DFQATT, CDR2 SNEGSKA (reference sequence). CDR3 nucleotides: TGCAGTGCCTCGGGTAGGACCACCTACGAGCAGTACTTC. It is translated as CSASGRTTYEQYF.

The V and J genes are TRBV29-1 and TRBJ2-2; D might be TRBD1 (6 bases). V was pared by 6 bases and J by 3 bases, with 17 bases between. Germline CDR1 is SQVTM and CDR2 is ANQGSEA. CDR3 length: 15 amino acids. CDR3 in amino acids: CSVGAGATDTGELFF. CDR3 DNA: TGCAGCGTGGGGGCAGGAGCCACGGACACCGGGGAGCTGTTTTTT.

The rearrangement links TRBV20-1 to TRBJ2-6, with TRBD2 as a possible D gene (6 bases). This CDR3 has 13 residues. V was trimmed by 5 bases and J by 2 bases, leaving 7 bases between them. Germline CDR1 and CDR2: DFQATT and SNEGSKA (reference sequence). CDR3 protein: CSAGTPGANVLTF. The CDR3 DNA reads TGCAGTGCTGGGACTCCTGGGGCCAACGTCCTGACTTTC.

This clonotype was picked up a small number of times. The chain has TRBV6-5 and TRBJ2-5, with D possibly being TRBD2 (5 bases). Trimming pared 5 bases from V and 7 bases from J, leaving 20 bases between. The V gene's germline CDR1 is MNHEY and CDR2 SVGAGI. This CDR3 is built from 15 residues. The CDR3 DNA is TGTGCCAGCAGTCCCCAAGCGGACCGCGGCCGGACCCAGTACTTC. It encodes CASSPQADRGRTQYF.

The chain has TRBV27 and TRBJ1-1; the match to TRBD1 covers 8 bases. Per the germline V gene, CDR1 is MNHEY and CDR2 is SMNVEV (reference sequence). J was trimmed by 5 bases and V by 4 bases; bases with no gene match: 9. The CDR3 is 15 amino acids. CDR3 nucleotides: TGTGCCAGCAGTTCCTTGACAGGGGCGCCGACTGAAGCTTTCTTT. Its protein product is CASSSLTGAPTEAFF.

The rearrangement links TRBV7-2 to TRBJ2-1; 12 positions agree with TRBD2. This CDR3 has 16 residues. CDR1 SGHTA and CDR2 FQGNSA come from the germline V gene. J was trimmed by 5 bases and V by 5 bases; bases with no gene match: 7. In nucleotides, the CDR3 is TGTGCCAGCAGCCGACCACTAGCGGGAGGCCACAATGAGCAGTTCTTC. Encoded protein: CASSRPLAGGHNEQFF.

J is TRBJ2-7 and V is TRBV5-1; 7 nucleotides line up with TRBD1. Germline V gives CDR1 SGHRS, CDR2 YFSETQ. V shed 0 bases, J shed 1 base, and the junction held 4 bases outside the gene matches. This CDR3 has 15 amino acids. In nucleotides, the CDR3 is TGCGCCAGCAGCTTGGGACAGGGCCGGTCCTACGAGCAGTACTTC. This encodes CASSLGQGRSYEQYF. Full variable domain (remainder filled in from reference TRBV5-1 and TRBJ2-7): KAGVTQTPRYLIKTRGQQVTLSCSPISGHRSVSWYQQTPGQGLQFLFEYFSETQRNKGNFPGRFSGRQFSNSRSEMNVSTLELGDSALYLCASSLGQGRSYEQYFGPGTRLTVT.